This record looks at one TCR beta chain sequence and its context. Antigen unknown. The data are from a study of cytomegalovirus exposure and HLA in healthy donors. Using immunoSEQ multiplex PCR, the repertoire was profiled, and TCRdb retains in-frame clones only, with some absent. The sample includes 150,000 to 200,000 clones, approximately 86% of them seen just once. The CDR3 extends over 14 amino acids. Germline CDR1 is SGDLS and CDR2 is YYNGEE. V lost 3 bases, J lost 5 bases, and 4 bases stayed unmatched. Study-level results: Using the classifier, cytomegalovirus status was reportedly diagnosed with high specificity and sensitivity. The authors confirmed in vitro that three CMV-associated chains were specific for CMV antigens.

The sample taken for sequencing was PBMCs. The chain carries TRBV9 and TRBJ1-5; 8 bases match TRBD1. The origin of this receptor is a young woman in good health and CMV-seronegative. CDR3: CASSDGQGHQPQHF. In DNA form, the CDR3 reads TGTGCCAGCAGCGACGGACAGGGCCATCAGCCCCAGCATTTT.